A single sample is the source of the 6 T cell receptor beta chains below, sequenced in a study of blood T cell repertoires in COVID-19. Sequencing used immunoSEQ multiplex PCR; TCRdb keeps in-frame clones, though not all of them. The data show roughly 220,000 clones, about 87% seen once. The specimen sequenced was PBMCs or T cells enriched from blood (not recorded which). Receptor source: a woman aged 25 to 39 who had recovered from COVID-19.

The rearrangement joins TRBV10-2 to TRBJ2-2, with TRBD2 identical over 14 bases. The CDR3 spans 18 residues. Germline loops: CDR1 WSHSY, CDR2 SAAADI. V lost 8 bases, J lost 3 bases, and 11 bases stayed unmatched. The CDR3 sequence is CASRGRLAGGPDTGELFF. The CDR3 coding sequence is TGCGCCAGCCGTGGGAGACTAGCGGGGGGGCCGGACACCGGGGAGCTGTTTTTT.

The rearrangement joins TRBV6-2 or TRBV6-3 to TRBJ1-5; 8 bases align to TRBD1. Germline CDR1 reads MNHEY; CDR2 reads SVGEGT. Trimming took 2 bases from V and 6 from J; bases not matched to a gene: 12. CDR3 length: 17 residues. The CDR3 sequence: CASSYGQGGGISQPQHF. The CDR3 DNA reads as TGTGCCAGCAGTTACGGACAGGGAGGAGGGATCAGTCAGCCCCAGCATTTT.

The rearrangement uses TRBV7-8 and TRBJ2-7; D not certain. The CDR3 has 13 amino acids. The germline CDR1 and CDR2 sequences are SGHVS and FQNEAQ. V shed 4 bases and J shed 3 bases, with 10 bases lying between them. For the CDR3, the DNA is TGTGCCAGCAGCTCCGGTCTAAGCTACGAGCAGTACTTC. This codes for CASSSGLSYEQYF.

CDR3 DNA: TGTGCCAGCTCACAGGGACAGGGGGCGAACTATGGCTACACCTTC. Its protein is CASSQGQGANYGYTF. This sequence joins TRBV18 and TRBJ1-2; 12 positions agree with TRBD1. CDR1 KGHSH and CDR2 LQKENI come from the germline V gene. The CDR3 covers 15 residues. J was trimmed by 2 bases and V by 4 bases; bases with no gene match: 2.

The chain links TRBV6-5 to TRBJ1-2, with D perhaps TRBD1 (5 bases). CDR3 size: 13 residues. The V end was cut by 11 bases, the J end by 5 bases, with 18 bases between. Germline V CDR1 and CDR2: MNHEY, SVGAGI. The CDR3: CACRGRAGYGYTF. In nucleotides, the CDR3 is TGTGCCTGCCGGGGCAGGGCGGGATATGGCTACACCTTC.

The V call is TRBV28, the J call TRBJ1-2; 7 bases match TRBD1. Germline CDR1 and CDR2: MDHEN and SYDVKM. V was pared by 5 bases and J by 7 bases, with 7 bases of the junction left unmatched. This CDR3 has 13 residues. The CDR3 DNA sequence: TGTGCCAGCAGTCTACAGGGGCTGGGTGGCTACACCTTC. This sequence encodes CASSLQGLGGYTF.